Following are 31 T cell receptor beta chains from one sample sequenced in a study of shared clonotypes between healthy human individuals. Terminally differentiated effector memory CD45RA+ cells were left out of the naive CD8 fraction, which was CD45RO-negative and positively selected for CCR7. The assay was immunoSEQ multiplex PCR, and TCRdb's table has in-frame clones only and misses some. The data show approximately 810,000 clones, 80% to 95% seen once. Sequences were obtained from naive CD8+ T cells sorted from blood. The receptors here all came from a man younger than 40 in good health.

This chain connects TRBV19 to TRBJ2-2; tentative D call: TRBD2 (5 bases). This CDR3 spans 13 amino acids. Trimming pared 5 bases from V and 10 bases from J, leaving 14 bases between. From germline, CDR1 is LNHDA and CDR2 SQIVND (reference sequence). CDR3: CASSPLVTSELFF. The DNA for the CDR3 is TGTGCCAGTAGTCCACTAGTAACTTCGGAGCTGTTTTTT. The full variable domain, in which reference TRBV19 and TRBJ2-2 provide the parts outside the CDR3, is DGGITQSPKYLFRKEGQNVTLSCEQNLNHDAMYWYRQDPGQGLRLIYYSQIVNDFQKGDIAEGYSVSREKKESFPLTVTSAQKNPTAFYLCASSPLVTSELFFGEGSRLTVL.

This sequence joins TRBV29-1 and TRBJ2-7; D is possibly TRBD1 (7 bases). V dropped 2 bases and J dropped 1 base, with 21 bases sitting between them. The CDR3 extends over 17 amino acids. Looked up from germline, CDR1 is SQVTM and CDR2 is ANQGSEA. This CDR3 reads CSVETSPYRGLSYEQYF. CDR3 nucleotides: TGCAGCGTTGAAACCAGTCCCTACAGGGGACTGTCCTACGAGCAGTACTTC.

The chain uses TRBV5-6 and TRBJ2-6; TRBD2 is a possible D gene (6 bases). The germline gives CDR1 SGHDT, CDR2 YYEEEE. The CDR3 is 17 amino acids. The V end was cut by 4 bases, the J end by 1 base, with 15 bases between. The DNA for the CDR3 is TGTGCCAGCAGCCTCTCGACTAGTAGTTCTGGGGCCAACGTCCTGACTTTC. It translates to CASSLSTSSSGANVLTF.

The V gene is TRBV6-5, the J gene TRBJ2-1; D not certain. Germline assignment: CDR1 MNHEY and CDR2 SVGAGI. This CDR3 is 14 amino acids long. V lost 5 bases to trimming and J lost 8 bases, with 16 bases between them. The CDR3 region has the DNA TGTGCCAGCAGTGAACTAATAAACCTGGATGAGCAGTTCTTC. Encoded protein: CASSELINLDEQFF.

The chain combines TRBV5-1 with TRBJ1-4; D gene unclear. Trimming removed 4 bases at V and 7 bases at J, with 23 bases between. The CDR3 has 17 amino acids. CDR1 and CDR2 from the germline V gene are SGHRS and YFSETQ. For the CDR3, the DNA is TGCGCCAGCAGCCCAATAGACGGAGGGCCCTGGAGTGAAAAACTGTTTTTT. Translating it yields CASSPIDGGPWSEKLFF.

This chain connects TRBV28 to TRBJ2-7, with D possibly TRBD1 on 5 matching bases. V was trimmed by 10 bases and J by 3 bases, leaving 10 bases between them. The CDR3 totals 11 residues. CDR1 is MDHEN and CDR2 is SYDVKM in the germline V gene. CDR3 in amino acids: CATVDSYEQYF. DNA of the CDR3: TGTGCCACCGTTGACAGCTACGAGCAGTACTTC.

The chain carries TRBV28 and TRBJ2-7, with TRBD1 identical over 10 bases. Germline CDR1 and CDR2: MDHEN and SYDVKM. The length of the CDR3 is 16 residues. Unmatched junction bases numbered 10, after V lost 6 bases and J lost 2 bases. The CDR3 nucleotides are TGTGCCAGCAGATTTGGCCGGGACAGGGGTCCCTACGAGCAGTACTTC. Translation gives CASRFGRDRGPYEQYF.

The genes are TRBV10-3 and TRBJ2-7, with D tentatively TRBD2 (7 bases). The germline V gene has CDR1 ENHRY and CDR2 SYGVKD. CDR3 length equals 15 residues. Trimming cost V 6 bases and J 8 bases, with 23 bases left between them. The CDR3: CAIREGGGRFFQQYF. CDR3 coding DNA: TGTGCCATCAGGGAAGGGGGAGGGAGGTTTTTCCAGCAGTACTTC.

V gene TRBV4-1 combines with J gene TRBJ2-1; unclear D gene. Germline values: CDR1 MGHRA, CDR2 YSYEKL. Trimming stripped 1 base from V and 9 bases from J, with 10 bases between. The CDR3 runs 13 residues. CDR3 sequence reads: CASSQVALGEQFF. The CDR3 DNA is TGCGCCAGCAGCCAAGTTGCCCTGGGTGAGCAGTTCTTC.

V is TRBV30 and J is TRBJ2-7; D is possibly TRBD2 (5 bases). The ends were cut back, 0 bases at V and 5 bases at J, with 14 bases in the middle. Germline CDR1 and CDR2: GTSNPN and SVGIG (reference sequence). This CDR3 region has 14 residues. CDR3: CAWSVELVGDEQYF. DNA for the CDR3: TGTGCCTGGAGTGTAGAACTAGTTGGGGACGAGCAGTACTTC. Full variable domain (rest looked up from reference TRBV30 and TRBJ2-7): SQTIHQWPATLVQPVGSPLSLECTVEGTSNPNLYWYRQAAGRGLQLLFYSVGIGQISSEVPQNLSASRPQDRQFILSSKKLLLSDSGFYLCAWSVELVGDEQYFGPGTRLTVT.

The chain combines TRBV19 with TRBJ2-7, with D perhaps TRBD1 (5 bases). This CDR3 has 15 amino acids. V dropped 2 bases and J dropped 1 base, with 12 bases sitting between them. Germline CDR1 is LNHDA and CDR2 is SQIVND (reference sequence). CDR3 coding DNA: TGTGCCAGTAGTATAAGGCAGGGCATTTCCTACGAGCAGTACTTC. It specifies CASSIRQGISYEQYF. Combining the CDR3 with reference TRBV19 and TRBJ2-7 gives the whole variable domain DGGITQSPKYLFRKEGQNVTLSCEQNLNHDAMYWYRQDPGQGLRLIYYSQIVNDFQKGDIAEGYSVSREKKESFPLTVTSAQKNPTAFYLCASSIRQGISYEQYFGPGTRLTVT.

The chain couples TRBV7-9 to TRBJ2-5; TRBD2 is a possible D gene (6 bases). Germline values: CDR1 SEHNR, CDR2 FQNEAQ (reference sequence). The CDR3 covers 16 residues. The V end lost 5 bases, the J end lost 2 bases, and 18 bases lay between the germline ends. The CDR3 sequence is CASSPVMGGTQETQYF. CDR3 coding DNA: TGTGCCAGCAGCCCGGTTATGGGGGGAACTCAAGAGACCCAGTACTTC. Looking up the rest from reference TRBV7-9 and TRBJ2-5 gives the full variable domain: DTGVSQNPRHKITKRGQNVTFRCDPISEHNRLYWYRQTLGQGPEFLTYFQNEAQLEKSRLLSDRFSAERPKGSFSTLEIQRTEQGDSAMYLCASSPVMGGTQETQYFGPGTRLLVL.

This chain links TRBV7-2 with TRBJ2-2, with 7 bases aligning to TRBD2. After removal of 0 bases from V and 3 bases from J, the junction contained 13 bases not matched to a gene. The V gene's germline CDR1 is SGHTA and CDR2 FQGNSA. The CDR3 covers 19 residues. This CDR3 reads CASSLALGGDGRDTGELFF. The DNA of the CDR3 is TGTGCCAGCAGCTTAGCTTTGGGAGGGGATGGTCGCGACACCGGGGAGCTGTTTTTT. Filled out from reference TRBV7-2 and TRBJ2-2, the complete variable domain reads GAGVSQSPSNKVTEKGKDVELRCDPISGHTALYWYRQSLGQGLEFLIYFQGNSAPDKSGLPSDRFSAERTGGSVSTLTIQRTQQEDSAVYLCASSLALGGDGRDTGELFFGEGSRLTVL.

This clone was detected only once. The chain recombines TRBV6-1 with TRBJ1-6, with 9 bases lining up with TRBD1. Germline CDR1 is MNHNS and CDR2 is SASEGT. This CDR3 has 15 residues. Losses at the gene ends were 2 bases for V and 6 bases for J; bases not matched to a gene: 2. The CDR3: CASSEPTGGNSPLHF. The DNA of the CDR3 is TGTGCCAGCAGTGAACCGACAGGGGGTAATTCACCCCTCCACTTT.

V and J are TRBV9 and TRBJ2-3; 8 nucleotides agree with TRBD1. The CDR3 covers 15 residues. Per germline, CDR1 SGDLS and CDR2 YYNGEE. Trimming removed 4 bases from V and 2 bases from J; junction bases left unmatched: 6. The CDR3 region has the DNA TGTGCCAGCAGCACCCAGGGGGCCAACACAGATACGCAGTATTTT. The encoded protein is CASSTQGANTDTQYF.

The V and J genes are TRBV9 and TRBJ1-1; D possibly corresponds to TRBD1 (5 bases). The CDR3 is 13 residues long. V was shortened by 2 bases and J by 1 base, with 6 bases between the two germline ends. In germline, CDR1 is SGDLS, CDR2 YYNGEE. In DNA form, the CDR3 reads TGTGCCAGCAGCGTGACAGCGAACACTGAAGCTTTCTTT. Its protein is CASSVTANTEAFF. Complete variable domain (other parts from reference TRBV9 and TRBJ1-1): DSGVTQTPKHLITATGQRVTLRCSPRSGDLSVYWYQQSLDQGLQFLIQYYNGEERAKGNILERFSAQQFPDLHSELNLSSLELGDSALYFCASSVTANTEAFFGQGTRLTVV.

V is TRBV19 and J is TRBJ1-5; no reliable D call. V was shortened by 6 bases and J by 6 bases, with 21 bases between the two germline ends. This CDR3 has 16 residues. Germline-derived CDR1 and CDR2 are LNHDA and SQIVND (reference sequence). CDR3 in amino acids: CASSPGRAFNSQPQHF. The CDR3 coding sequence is TGTGCCAGTAGCCCGGGGAGGGCATTCAATAGTCAGCCCCAGCATTTT.

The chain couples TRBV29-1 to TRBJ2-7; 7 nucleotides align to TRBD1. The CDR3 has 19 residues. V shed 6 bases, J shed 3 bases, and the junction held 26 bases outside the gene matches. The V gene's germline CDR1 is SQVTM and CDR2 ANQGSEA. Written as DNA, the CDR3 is TGCAGCGTCGTTTTACCGGTTTTAGGGCGAGGGGGCAAAAGCTACGAGCAGTACTTC. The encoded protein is CSVVLPVLGRGGKSYEQYF.

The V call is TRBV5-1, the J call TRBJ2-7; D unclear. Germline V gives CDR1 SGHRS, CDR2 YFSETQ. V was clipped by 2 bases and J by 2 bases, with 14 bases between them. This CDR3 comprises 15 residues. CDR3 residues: CASSFRRTTPYEQYF. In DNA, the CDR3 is TGCGCCAGCAGCTTCAGACGAACTACCCCCTACGAGCAGTACTTC.

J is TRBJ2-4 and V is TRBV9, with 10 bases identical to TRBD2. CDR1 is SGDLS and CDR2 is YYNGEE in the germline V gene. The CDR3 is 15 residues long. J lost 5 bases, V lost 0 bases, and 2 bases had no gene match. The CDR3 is CASSVAGTSENIQYF. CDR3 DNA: TGTGCCAGCAGCGTAGCCGGGACTAGCGAAAACATTCAGTACTTC.

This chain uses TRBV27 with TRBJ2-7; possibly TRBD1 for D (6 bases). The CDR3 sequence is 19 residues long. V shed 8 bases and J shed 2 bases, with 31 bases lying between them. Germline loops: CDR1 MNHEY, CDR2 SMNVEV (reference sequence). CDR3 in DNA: TGTGCCAGCGGGGGACCGGGACAAGGGTTTCAGGTGTTCCCCTACGAGCAGTACTTC. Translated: CASGGPGQGFQVFPYEQYF.

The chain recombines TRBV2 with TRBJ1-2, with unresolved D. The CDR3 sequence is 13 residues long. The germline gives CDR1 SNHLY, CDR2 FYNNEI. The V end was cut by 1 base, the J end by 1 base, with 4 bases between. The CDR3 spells CASSEGDNYGYTF. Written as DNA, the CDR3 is TGTGCCAGCAGTGAAGGGGATAACTATGGCTACACCTTC.

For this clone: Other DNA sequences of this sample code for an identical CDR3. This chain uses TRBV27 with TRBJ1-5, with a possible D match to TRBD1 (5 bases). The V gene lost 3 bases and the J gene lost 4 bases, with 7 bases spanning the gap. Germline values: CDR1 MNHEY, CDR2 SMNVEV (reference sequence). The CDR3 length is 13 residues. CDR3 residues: CASSFGGNQPQHF. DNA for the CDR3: TGTGCCAGCAGTTTCGGGGGGAATCAGCCCCAGCATTTT.

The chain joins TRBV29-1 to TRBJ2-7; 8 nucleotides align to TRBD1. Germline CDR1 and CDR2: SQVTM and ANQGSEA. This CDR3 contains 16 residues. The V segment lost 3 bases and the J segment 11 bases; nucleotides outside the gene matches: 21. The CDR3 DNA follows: TGCAGCGTTGACGCAGGGGGCACCACTTGTTCCTGGAACAAGTACTTC. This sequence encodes CSVDAGGTTCSWNKYF.

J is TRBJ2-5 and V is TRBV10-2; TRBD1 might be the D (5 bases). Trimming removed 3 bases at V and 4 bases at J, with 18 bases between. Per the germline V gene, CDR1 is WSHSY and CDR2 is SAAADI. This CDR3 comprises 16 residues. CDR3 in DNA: TGCGCCAGCAGTGATTGGGGTTCAGGGCGGTTAGAGACCCAGTACTTC. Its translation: CASSDWGSGRLETQYF.

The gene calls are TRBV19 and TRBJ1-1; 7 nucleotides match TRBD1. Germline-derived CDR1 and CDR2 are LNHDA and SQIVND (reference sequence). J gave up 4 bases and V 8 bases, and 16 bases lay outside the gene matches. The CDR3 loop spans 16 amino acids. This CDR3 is CASSGPGGSAATEAFF. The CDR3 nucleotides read TGTGCCAGTTCTGGGCCAGGGGGGTCCGCCGCCACTGAAGCTTTCTTT.

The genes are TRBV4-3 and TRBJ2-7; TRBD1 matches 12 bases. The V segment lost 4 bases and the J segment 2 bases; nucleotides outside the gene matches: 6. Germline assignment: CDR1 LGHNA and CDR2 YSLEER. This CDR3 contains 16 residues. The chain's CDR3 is CASSPGTGGFPYEQYF. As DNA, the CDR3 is TGCGCCAGCAGCCCCGGGACAGGGGGCTTCCCCTACGAGCAGTACTTC.

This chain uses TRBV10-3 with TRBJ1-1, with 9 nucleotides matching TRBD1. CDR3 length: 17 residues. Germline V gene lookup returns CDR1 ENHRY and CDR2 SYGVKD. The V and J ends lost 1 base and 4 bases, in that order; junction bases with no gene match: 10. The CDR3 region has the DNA TGTGCCATCAGTGAGTATGAACAGGGGGCGGCGGGCACTGAAGCTTTCTTT. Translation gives CAISEYEQGAAGTEAFF.

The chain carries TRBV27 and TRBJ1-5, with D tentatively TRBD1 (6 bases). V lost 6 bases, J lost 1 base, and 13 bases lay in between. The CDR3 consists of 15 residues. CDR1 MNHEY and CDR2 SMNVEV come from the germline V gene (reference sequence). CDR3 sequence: CASRTQGLSNQPQHF. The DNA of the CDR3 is TGTGCCAGCAGGACTCAGGGGTTGAGCAATCAGCCCCAGCATTTT.

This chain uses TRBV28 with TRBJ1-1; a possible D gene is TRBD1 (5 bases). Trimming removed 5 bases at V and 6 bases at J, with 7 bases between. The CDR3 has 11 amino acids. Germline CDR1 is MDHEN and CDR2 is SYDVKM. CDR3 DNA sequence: TGTGCCAGCAGTCAGGGTCCTGAAGCTTTCTTT. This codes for CASSQGPEAFF.

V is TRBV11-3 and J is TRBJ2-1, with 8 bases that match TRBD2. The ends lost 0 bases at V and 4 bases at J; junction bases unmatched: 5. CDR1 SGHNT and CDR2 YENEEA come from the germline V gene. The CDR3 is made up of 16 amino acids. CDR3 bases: TGTGCCAGCAGCTTAGATGGCACTAGCGGTTACAATGAGCAGTTCTTC. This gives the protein CASSLDGTSGYNEQFF.